Following are 29 T cell receptor beta chains from one sample sequenced in a study of cytomegalovirus exposure and HLA in healthy donors. 13 Jbeta primers and 60 Vbeta primers were used for the PCR. The table came from immunoSEQ multiplex PCR; TCRdb's copy has only in-frame clones and leaves some out. The repertoire includes 150,000 to 160,000 clones, approximately 80% of them detected once, and around 13% sits in the top ten. The sample comprised PBMCs. Receptors originate from a man aged 25 to 40 in good health and CMV-seropositive.

The chain links TRBV28 to TRBJ1-4, with 10 bases fitting TRBD1. The CDR3 length is 15 residues. Germline trimming cut 7 bases from V and 5 bases from J; bases unmatched to any gene: 7. Germline CDR1 MDHEN, CDR2 SYDVKM. CDR3 nucleotides: TGTGCCAGCACTGACAGGGGGCGAGTGAATGAAAAACTGTTTTTT. It encodes CASTDRGRVNEKLFF.

V gene TRBV27 combines with J gene TRBJ2-5, with 9 bases lining up with TRBD2. Looked up from germline, CDR1 is MNHEY and CDR2 is SMNVEV (reference sequence). CDR3 length: 17 residues. The V gene end was trimmed by 6 bases and the J gene end by 2 bases; junction bases not matched to a gene: 13. The CDR3 sequence: CASSPLPLAGTQETQYF. CDR3 bases: TGTGCCAGCAGCCCCCTTCCGCTAGCGGGGACTCAAGAGACCCAGTACTTC.

The J gene is TRBJ1-5, the V gene TRBV7-2; 9 nucleotides line up with TRBD1. Per germline, CDR1 SGHTA and CDR2 FQGNSA. The CDR3 contains 15 residues. V dropped 4 bases and J dropped 10; count of bases not matched to a gene: 11. In DNA, the CDR3 is TGTGCCAGCAGCTCAACTGGACAGGGGTTTAAACCCCAGCATTTT. Translating it yields CASSSTGQGFKPQHF.

The chain is built from TRBV7-9 and TRBJ2-2, with a weak D call TRBD1 (6 bases). The ends were cut back, 0 bases at V and 0 bases at J, with 8 bases in the middle. CDR1 is SEHNR, CDR2 FQNEAQ, per germline (reference sequence). CDR3 length equals 16 residues. CDR3 amino acids: CASSLADSPNTGELFF. Written as DNA, the CDR3 is TGTGCCAGCAGCTTAGCGGACAGCCCGAACACCGGGGAGCTGTTTTTT.

The V and J genes are TRBV7-3 and TRBJ2-1; D is unclear. The V end lost 3 bases, the J end lost 6 bases, and 6 bases lay between the germline ends. Germline CDR1 is SGHTA and CDR2 is FQGTGA. The CDR3 loop spans 12 amino acids. This chain's CDR3 is CASSFGPNEQFF. Here the CDR3 DNA reads TGTGCCAGCAGCTTTGGGCCCAATGAGCAGTTCTTC.

V is TRBV18 and J is TRBJ1-1; 7 nucleotides match TRBD1. V lost 5 bases, J lost 0 bases, and 6 bases stayed unmatched. The germline V gene encodes CDR1 KGHSH and CDR2 LQKENI. CDR3 length: 15 amino acids. CDR3 coding DNA: TGTGCCAGCTCAGAGACAGGGCACATGAACACTGAAGCTTTCTTT. Protein product: CASSETGHMNTEAFF.

The chain uses TRBV10-3 and TRBJ2-1, with 9 positions matching TRBD1. CDR1 and CDR2 (germline): ENHRY, SYGVKD. V lost 2 bases and J lost 6; bases outside the gene matches: 8. There are 16 residues in the CDR3. The CDR3 sequence is CAISEGQGLGSNEQFF. For the CDR3, the DNA is TGTGCCATCAGTGAGGGACAGGGGCTGGGGTCCAATGAGCAGTTCTTC.

The chain employs TRBV7-6 and TRBJ2-5; maybe TRBD2 (5 bases). The germline V and J ends were trimmed by 1 base and 5 bases, with 20 bases remaining between them. This CDR3 is 17 amino acids long. Germline CDR1 SGHVS, CDR2 FNYEAQ. CDR3 bases: TGTGCCAGCAGCTTAGAGAGTCTTCGCGGGCGGCACGAGACCCAGTACTTC. Residues: CASSLESLRGRHETQYF. Looking up the rest from reference TRBV7-6 and TRBJ2-5 gives the full variable domain: GAGVSQSPRYKVTKRGQDVALRCDPISGHVSLYWYRQALGQGPEFLTYFNYEAQQDKSGLPNDRFSAERPEGSISTLTIQRTEQRDSAMYRCASSLESLRGRHETQYFGPGTRLLVL.

The chain combines TRBV15 with TRBJ2-1; D is undetermined. The CDR3 totals 14 residues. V lost 0 bases and J 6 bases, leaving 9 bases between the germline ends. Germline V lookup: CDR1 LNHNV, CDR2 YYDKDF (reference sequence). The CDR3 DNA follows: TGTGCCACCAGCAGAGAATTAGCTCGCAATGAGCAGTTCTTC. It yields the protein CATSRELARNEQFF. The full variable domain, rest sourced from reference TRBV15 and TRBJ2-1, is DAMVIQNPRYQVTQFGKPVTLSCSQTLNHNVMYWYQQKSSQAPKLLFHYYDKDFNNEADTPDNFQSRRPNTSFCFLDIRSPGLGDTAMYLCATSRELARNEQFFGPGTRLTVL.

This clone has a handful of counts. The chain joins TRBV5-4 to TRBJ1-4; D is undetermined. The length of the CDR3 is 13 residues. The V gene's germline CDR1 is SGHNT and CDR2 YYREEE (reference sequence). V was cut by 0 bases and J by 11 bases, with 11 bases left in between. The CDR3 reads CASSLGPREKLFF. The CDR3 region has the DNA TGTGCCAGCAGCTTGGGACCGCGGGAGAAACTGTTTTTT.

The chain couples TRBV7-3 to TRBJ2-3; 9 bases are a match to TRBD1. With V trimmed by 4 bases and J by 1 base, 12 bases remained unmatched. Germline-derived CDR1 and CDR2 are SGHTA and FQGTGA. The CDR3 has 18 residues. In nucleotides, the CDR3 is TGTGCCAGCAGCTCGGGACAGGGATGGGGAGAGGGCACAGATACGCAGTATTTT. Translated, it gives CASSSGQGWGEGTDTQYF.

This chain uses TRBV27 with TRBJ2-5, with D unclear. The J call may be mistaken, given a closer DNA end match to TRBJ2-7. The germline gives CDR1 MNHEY, CDR2 SMNVEV (reference sequence). The CDR3 extends over 11 amino acids. DNA for the CDR3: TGTGCCAGCGGGTGGGGCTACGAGCAGTACTTC. Residues: CASGWGYEQYF.

This chain links TRBV15 with TRBJ2-1, with 7 bases fitting TRBD2. V lost 3 bases and J lost 3; bases outside the gene matches: 8. Germline V gene data show CDR1 as LNHNV and CDR2 as YYDKDF (reference sequence). This CDR3 has 16 amino acids. The CDR3 spells CATSSPGRERYNEQFF. The CDR3 nucleotides read TGTGCCACCAGCAGCCCGGGGCGGGAGCGCTACAATGAGCAGTTCTTC.

The chain is built from TRBV28 and TRBJ1-5, with D possibly matching TRBD1 (5 bases). CDR1 MDHEN and CDR2 SYDVKM come from the germline V gene. The CDR3 loop spans 16 amino acids. Trimming removed 1 base from V and 3 bases from J, with 13 bases in between. The CDR3 DNA reads TGTGCCAGCAGTTTATCGGCAGGGCTCGACAATCAGCCCCAGCATTTT. It translates to CASSLSAGLDNQPQHF.

The CDR3 region is CASSPDRRVEKLFF. The CDR3 DNA reads TGCGCCAGCAGCCCGGACAGGAGGGTCGAAAAACTGTTTTTT. The chain has TRBV5-1 and TRBJ1-4, with 7 nucleotides matching TRBD1. Trimming at V came to 4 bases and at J to 8 bases, leaving 8 bases not matched to a gene. CDR3 length equals 14 residues. From germline, CDR1 is SGHRS and CDR2 YFSETQ.

The chain employs TRBV7-2 and TRBJ2-7, with 10 bases matching TRBD2. The V gene's germline CDR1 is SGHTA and CDR2 FQGNSA. Trimming at V came to 3 bases and at J to 0 bases, leaving 8 bases not matched to a gene. The CDR3 runs 17 residues. The CDR3 DNA sequence: TGTGCCAGCAGCTTTACTAGGGCTAGCGGGAGCTCCTACGAGCAGTACTTC. As protein: CASSFTRASGSSYEQYF.

The J gene is TRBJ2-2, the V gene TRBV28; no firm D call. This CDR3 comprises 11 residues. V lost 8 bases to trimming and J lost 6 bases, with 7 bases between them. Germline CDR1 is MDHEN and CDR2 is SYDVKM. CDR3 loop: CASQAPGELFF. The CDR3 region has the DNA TGTGCCAGCCAGGCGCCCGGGGAGCTGTTTTTT. Combining the CDR3 with reference TRBV28 and TRBJ2-2 gives the whole variable domain DVKVTQSSRYLVKRTGEKVFLECVQDMDHENMFWYRQDPGLGLRLIYFSYDVKMKEKGDIPEGYSVSREKKERFSLILESASTNQTSMYLCASQAPGELFFGEGSRLTVL.

This clone was recorded once. V is TRBV6-6 and J is TRBJ2-7, with 8 bases that match TRBD1. This CDR3 has 15 amino acids. The germline V gene encodes CDR1 MNHNY and CDR2 SVGAGI (reference sequence). With V trimmed by 4 bases and J by 3 bases, 8 bases remained unmatched. The CDR3 reads CASSSPGQAHYEQYF. The CDR3 region has the DNA TGTGCCAGCAGTTCGCCGGGACAGGCTCACTACGAGCAGTACTTC.

The chain uses TRBV10-2 and TRBJ1-1, with a weak D call TRBD1 (5 bases). Trimming pared 6 bases from V and 0 bases from J, leaving 8 bases between. CDR3 length: 13 residues. CDR1 WSHSY and CDR2 SAAADI come from the germline V gene. The CDR3 spells CASRDIMNTEAFF. DNA for the CDR3: TGCGCCAGCAGGGACATAATGAACACTGAAGCTTTCTTT.

The CDR3 DNA is TGTGCCAGCCGGGGCCAAGAGACCCAGTACTTC. Its protein product is CASRGQETQYF. The genes are TRBV6-6 and TRBJ2-5; D perhaps matches TRBD2 (5 bases). V lost 8 bases and J 1 base, leaving 5 bases between the germline ends. Germline-derived CDR1 and CDR2 are MNHNY and SVGAGI (reference sequence). The CDR3 sequence is 11 residues long.

A remark on this clone: One end of the junction does not line up with germline, which may come from a read error. The CDR3 DNA is TGTGCCAGCAGGGAAGGGAGTAGCAATCAGCCCCAGCATTTT. It translates to CASREGSSNQPQHF. The chain carries TRBV2 and TRBJ1-5; D gene ambiguous. The CDR3 totals 14 residues. CDR1 is SNHLY and CDR2 is FYNNEI in the germline V gene.

Remarks on this clone: This specimen includes other DNA sequences encoding the same CDR3. The chain recombines TRBV28 with TRBJ2-2, with 7 bases that match TRBD2. This CDR3 is built from 14 residues. From germline, CDR1 is MDHEN and CDR2 SYDVKM. With 2 bases clipped from V and 5 bases from J, the junction kept 2 bases outside the gene matches. The CDR3 region is CASSLGRDTGELFF. The CDR3 DNA follows: TGTGCCAGCAGTTTAGGGAGGGATACCGGGGAGCTGTTTTTT.

As regards this clone: A read error may produce the germline difference seen at one junction end. Different DNA sequences within this sample yield the same CDR3. The chain uses TRBV5-4 and TRBJ1-1, with unresolved D. This CDR3 is 13 amino acids long. The V gene's germline CDR1 is SGHNT and CDR2 YYREEE (reference sequence). The CDR3 nucleotides are TGTGCCAGCAGCCCGCCGACGGAGACTGAAGCTTTCTTC. Protein product: CASSPPTETEAFF.

V usage is TRBV4-1 and J usage is TRBJ1-2; TRBD1 matches at 9 bases. Germline V CDR1 and CDR2: MGHRA, YSYEKL. CDR3 length: 14 amino acids. Germline trimming cut 5 bases from V and 4 bases from J; bases unmatched to any gene: 5. This chain's CDR3 is CASSTTGGFYGYTF. The CDR3 bases are TGCGCCAGCAGCACGACAGGGGGTTTCTATGGCTACACCTTC.

This chain links TRBV5-1 with TRBJ1-2, with D perhaps matching TRBD1 (5 bases). V lost 3 bases, J lost 8 bases, and 14 bases lay in between. Germline V lookup: CDR1 SGHRS, CDR2 YFSETQ. This CDR3 is 13 amino acids long. The CDR3 reads CASSYDSSNGYTF. DNA of the CDR3: TGCGCCAGCAGCTACGACAGCTCGAACGGCTACACCTTC.

DNA for the CDR3: TGTGCCAGCAGCCAGGGGGCAGCTGGAAACACCATATATTTT. Its protein is CASSQGAAGNTIYF. The chain carries TRBV5-5 and TRBJ1-3, with 8 bases aligning to TRBD1. V shed 4 bases and J 2 bases; nucleotides not matched to a gene: 2. The CDR3 length is 14 residues. Germline V CDR1 and CDR2: SGHKS, YYEKEE (reference sequence).

J is TRBJ2-7 and V is TRBV6-1, with 10 positions matching TRBD1. CDR1 and CDR2 from the germline V gene are MNHNS and SASEGT. This CDR3 spans 15 amino acids. V shed 3 bases and J 3 bases; nucleotides not matched to a gene: 5. This CDR3 is CASSERRDRGYEQYF. CDR3 nucleotides: TGTGCCAGCAGTGAGCGCCGGGACAGGGGCTACGAGCAGTACTTC.

V gene TRBV28 combines with J gene TRBJ2-7; the D gene is possibly TRBD1 (6 bases). The CDR3 spans 14 residues. Germline V gene lookup returns CDR1 MDHEN and CDR2 SYDVKM. Trimming stripped 3 bases from V and 3 bases from J, with 12 bases between. The CDR3 here is CASSFTGKNYEQYF. CDR3 sequence (DNA): TGTGCCAGCAGTTTTACAGGGAAGAACTACGAGCAGTACTTC. Variable domain in full (rest from reference TRBV28 and TRBJ2-7): DVKVTQSSRYLVKRTGEKVFLECVQDMDHENMFWYRQDPGLGLRLIYFSYDVKMKEKGDIPEGYSVSREKKERFSLILESASTNQTSMYLCASSFTGKNYEQYFGPGTRLTVT.

There are a few counts of this clone. V is TRBV19 and J is TRBJ2-7, with a weak D call TRBD1 (5 bases). Germline V lookup: CDR1 LNHDA, CDR2 SQIVND (reference sequence). V gave up 5 bases and J gave up 0 bases, with 11 bases separating them. The length of the CDR3 is 14 residues. The CDR3 bases are TGTGCCAGTAGTGTCGACAGCAGCTCCTACGAGCAGTACTTC. This translates into CASSVDSSSYEQYF. Full variable domain (outside the CDR3, taken from reference TRBV19 and TRBJ2-7): DGGITQSPKYLFRKEGQNVTLSCEQNLNHDAMYWYRQDPGQGLRLIYYSQIVNDFQKGDIAEGYSVSREKKESFPLTVTSAQKNPTAFYLCASSVDSSSYEQYFGPGTRLTVT.